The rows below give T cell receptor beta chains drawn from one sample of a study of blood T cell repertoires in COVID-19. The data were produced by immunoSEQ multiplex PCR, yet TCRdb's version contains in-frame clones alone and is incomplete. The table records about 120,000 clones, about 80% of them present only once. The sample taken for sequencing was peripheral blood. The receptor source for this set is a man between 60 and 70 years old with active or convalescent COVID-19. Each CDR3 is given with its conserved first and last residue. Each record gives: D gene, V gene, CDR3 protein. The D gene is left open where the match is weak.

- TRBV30 CAWSVLYRGTRRALGETQYF
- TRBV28 CASSLYQQGRLSPLHF
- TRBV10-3 CAISDRGSYGYTF
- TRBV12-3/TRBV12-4 CASTGGADTQYF
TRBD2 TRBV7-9 CASSTLAGGVAGELFF
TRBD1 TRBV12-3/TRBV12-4 CASSGTGYQPQHF
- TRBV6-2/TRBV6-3 CASNPGLPYEQYF
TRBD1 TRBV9 CASSVQTGDGYTF
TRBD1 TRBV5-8 CASSLGTGGYGYTF
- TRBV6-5 CASSNGGAITDTQYF
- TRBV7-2 CASSPGQPELFF
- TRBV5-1 CASSSARGPSDTQYF
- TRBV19 CASRTRGQNTGELFF
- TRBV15 CATSRVLADSTDTQYF
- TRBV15 CATSRDLAGSYNEQFF
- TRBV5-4 CASSLARAGGVQSSPLHF
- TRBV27 CASSLLGDTQYF
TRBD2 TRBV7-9 CASTVSGGGANEQYF
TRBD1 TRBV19 CASSIATGGYEQYF
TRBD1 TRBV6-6 CASSQGVTGGYNYGYTF
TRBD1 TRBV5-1 CASSFSGTGSYEQYF
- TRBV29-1 CSVDSGGSGNTIYF
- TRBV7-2 CASSPRGGSFSNEKLFF
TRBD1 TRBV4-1 CASSQSRDRAEKLFF
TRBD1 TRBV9 CASSVARQGGPEAFF
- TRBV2 CASSVGVETQYF
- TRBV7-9 CASSLDSRTDNEQFF
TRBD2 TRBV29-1 CSVTSGDNEQFF
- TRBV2 CASTAAGRATDTQYF
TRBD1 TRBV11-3 CASSHQGQPYNSPLHF
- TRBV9 CASSPDGGRLNTEAFF
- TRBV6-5 CASARDIEETQYF
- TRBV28 CASRKSGYSYEQYF
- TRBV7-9 CASSLPGDRWGYTF
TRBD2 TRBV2 CASKLHGTSNTGELFF
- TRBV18 CASSPPSRAYEQYF
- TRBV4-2 CASSQGGDRSYEQYF
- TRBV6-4 CASSDSSLSPYGYTF
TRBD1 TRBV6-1 CASSDDPGQGLSDTQYF
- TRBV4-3 CASSSEEGDPTDTQYF
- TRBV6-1 CASSEASWDSTYEQYF
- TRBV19 CASRPSSSGANEKLFF
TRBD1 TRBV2 CASIPGQVSTEAFF
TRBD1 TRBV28 CASSLTSGDRYQPQHF
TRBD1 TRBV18 CASSQLPGQGVGEQYF
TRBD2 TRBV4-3 CASSHRVGGLAGVNEQYF
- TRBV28 CASSLFLTEAFF
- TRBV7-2 CASPSSERTDTQYF
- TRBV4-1 CASSHGEEIVSDTQYF
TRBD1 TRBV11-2 CASTLGQGAAGYTF
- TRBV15 CATSRGPSSTDTQYF
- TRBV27 CASSHQGFEQYF
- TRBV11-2 CASSLRQGLVSTDTQYF
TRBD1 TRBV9 CASSRDRVNTEAFF
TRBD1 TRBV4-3 CASSHGTGNTGELFF
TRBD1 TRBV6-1 CASSEAHGQGRHEQFF
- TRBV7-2 CASSPRAGVNRGYTF